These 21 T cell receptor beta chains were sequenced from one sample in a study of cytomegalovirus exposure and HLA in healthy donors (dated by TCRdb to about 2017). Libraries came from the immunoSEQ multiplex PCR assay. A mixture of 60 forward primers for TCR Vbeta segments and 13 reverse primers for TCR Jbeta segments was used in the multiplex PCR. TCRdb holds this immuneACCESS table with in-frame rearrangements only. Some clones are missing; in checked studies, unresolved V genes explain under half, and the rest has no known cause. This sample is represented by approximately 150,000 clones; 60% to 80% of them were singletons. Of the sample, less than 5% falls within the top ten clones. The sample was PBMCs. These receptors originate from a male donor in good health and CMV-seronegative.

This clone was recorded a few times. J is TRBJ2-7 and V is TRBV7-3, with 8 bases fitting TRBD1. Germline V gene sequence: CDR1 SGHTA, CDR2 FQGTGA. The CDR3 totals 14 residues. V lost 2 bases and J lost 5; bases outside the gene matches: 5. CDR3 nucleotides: TGTGCCAGCAGCTTATCACAGGGGGACGACGAGCAGTACTTC. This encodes CASSLSQGDDEQYF.

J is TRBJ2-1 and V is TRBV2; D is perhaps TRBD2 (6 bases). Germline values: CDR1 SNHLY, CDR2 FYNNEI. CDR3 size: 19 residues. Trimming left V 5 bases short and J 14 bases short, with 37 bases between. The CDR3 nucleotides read TGTGCCAGCAGTTCCATAGCGCGGGTGGGTCCGGGAGTAGCACGTGATGAGTTCTTC. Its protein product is CASSSIARVGPGVARDEFF. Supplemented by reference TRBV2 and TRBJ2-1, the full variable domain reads EPEVTQTPSHQVTQMGQEVILRCVPISNHLYFYWYRQILGQKVEFLVSFYNNEISEKSEIFDDQFSVERPDGSNFTLKIRSTKLEDSAMYFCASSSIARVGPGVARDEFFGPGTRLTVL.

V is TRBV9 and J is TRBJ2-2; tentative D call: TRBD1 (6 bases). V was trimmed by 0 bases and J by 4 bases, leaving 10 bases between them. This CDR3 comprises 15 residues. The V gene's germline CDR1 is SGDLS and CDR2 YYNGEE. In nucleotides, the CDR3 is TGTGCCAGCAGCGTAGGGGACACACTCACCGGGGAGCTGTTTTTT. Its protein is CASSVGDTLTGELFF.

As DNA, the CDR3 is TGTGCCAGCAAGGGGGGGGATTGGTATGGCTACACCTTC. Protein: CASKGGDWYGYTF. The V call is TRBV9, the J call TRBJ1-2, with D perhaps TRBD1 (6 bases). Germline assignment: CDR1 SGDLS and CDR2 YYNGEE. V lost 6 bases and J lost 5, with 14 bases in between. This CDR3 is built from 13 residues.

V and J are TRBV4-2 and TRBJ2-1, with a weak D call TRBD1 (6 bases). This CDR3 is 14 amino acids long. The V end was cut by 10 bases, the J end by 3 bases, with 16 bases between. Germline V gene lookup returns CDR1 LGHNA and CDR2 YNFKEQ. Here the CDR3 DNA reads TGTGCCACCACTGGGGGCGGTGTCTACAATGAGCAGTTCTTC. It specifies CATTGGGVYNEQFF.

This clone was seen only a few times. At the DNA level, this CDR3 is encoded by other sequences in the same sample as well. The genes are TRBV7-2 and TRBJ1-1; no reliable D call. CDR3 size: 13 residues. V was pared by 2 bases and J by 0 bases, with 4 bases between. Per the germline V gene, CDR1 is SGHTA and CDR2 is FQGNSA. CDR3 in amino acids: CASSLSVNTEAFF. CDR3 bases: TGTGCCAGCAGCTTATCAGTGAACACTGAAGCTTTCTTT.

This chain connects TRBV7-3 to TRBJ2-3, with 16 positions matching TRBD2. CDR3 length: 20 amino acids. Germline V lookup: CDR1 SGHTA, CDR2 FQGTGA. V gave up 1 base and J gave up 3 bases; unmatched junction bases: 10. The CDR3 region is CASSLKPGLAGGGSTDTQYF. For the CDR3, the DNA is TGTGCCAGCAGCTTAAAACCGGGACTAGCGGGAGGGGGTTCAACAGATACGCAGTATTTT.

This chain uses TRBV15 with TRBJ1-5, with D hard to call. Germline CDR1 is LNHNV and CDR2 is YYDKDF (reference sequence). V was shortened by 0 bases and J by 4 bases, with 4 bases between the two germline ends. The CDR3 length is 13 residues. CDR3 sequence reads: CATSRDQNQPQHF. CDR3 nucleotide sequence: TGTGCCACCAGCAGAGATCAGAATCAGCCCCAGCATTTT.

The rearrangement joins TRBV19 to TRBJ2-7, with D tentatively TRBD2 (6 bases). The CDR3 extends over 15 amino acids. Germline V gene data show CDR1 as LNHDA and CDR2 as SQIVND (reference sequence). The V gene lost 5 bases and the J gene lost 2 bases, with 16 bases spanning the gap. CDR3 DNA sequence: TGTGCCAGTAGTCTCCAAGCGGGTCTTGCCTACGAGCAGTACTTC. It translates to CASSLQAGLAYEQYF. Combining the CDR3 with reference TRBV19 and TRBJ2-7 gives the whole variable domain DGGITQSPKYLFRKEGQNVTLSCEQNLNHDAMYWYRQDPGQGLRLIYYSQIVNDFQKGDIAEGYSVSREKKESFPLTVTSAQKNPTAFYLCASSLQAGLAYEQYFGPGTRLTVT.

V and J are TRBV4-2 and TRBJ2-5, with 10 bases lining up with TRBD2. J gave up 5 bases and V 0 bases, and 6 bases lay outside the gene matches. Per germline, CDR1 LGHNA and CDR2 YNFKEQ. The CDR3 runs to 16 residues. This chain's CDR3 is CASSQEASGRQETQYF. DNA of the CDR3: TGTGCCAGCAGCCAAGAAGCTAGCGGGAGACAGGAGACCCAGTACTTC.

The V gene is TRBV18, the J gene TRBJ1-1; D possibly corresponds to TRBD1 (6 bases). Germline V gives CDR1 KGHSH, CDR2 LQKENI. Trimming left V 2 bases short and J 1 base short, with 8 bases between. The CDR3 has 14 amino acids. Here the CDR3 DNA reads TGTGCCAGCTCACCAATGGGACAGAACACTGAAGCTTTCTTT. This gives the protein CASSPMGQNTEAFF.

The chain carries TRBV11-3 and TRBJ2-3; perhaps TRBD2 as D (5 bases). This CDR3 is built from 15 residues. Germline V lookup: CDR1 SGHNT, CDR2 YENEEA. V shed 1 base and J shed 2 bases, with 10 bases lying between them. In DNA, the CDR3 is TGTGCCAGCAGCTTAGGACGGGGTGCCACAGATACGCAGTATTTT. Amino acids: CASSLGRGATDTQYF. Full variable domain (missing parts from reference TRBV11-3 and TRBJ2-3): EAGVVQSPRYKIIEKKQPVAFWCNPISGHNTLYWYLQNLGQGPELLIRYENEEAVDDSQLPKDRFSAERLKGVDSTLKIQPAELGDSAVYLCASSLGRGATDTQYFGPGTRLTVL.

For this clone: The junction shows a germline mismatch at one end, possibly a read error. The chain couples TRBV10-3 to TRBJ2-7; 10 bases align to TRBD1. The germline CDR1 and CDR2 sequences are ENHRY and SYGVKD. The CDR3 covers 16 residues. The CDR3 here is CATSESGTGASSEQYF. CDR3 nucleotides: TGTGCCACCAGTGAGTCGGGGACAGGGGCCTCCTCCGAGCAGTACTTC.

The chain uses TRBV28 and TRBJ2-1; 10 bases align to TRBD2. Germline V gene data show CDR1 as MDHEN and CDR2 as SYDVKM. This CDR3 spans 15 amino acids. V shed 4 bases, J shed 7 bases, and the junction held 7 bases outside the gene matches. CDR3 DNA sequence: TGTGCCAGCAGTTACGGACTAGCGGACTCTAATGAGCAGTTCTTC. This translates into CASSYGLADSNEQFF.

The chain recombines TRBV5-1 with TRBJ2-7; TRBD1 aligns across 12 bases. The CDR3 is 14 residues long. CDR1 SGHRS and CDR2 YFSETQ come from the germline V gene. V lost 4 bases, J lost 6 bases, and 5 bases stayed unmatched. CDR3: CASSPGQGAGEQYF. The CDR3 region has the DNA TGCGCCAGCAGCCCGGGACAGGGGGCAGGCGAGCAGTACTTC.

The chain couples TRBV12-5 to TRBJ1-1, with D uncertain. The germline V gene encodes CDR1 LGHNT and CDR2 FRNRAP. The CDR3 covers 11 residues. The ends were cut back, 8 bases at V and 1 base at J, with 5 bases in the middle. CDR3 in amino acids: CASSRNTEAFF. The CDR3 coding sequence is TGTGCTAGTTCCCGGAACACTGAAGCTTTCTTT.

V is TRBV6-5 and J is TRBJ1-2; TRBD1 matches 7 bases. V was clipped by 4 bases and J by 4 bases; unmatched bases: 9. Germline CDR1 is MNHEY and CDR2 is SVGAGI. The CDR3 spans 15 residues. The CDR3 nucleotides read TGTGCCAGCAGTTCTCCGACAGGGAGTTTCTATGGCTACACCTTC. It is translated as CASSSPTGSFYGYTF.

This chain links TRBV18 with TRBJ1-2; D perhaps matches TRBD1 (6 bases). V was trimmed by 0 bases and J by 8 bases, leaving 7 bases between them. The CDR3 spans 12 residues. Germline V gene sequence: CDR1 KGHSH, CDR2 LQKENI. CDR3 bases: TGTGCCAGCTCACCACCCGACAGGGGCTACACCTTC. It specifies CASSPPDRGYTF. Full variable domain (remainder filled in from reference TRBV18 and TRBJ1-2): NAGVMQNPRHLVRRRGQEARLRCSPMKGHSHVYWYRQLPEEGLKFMVYLQKENIIDESGMPKERFSAEFPKEGPSILRIQQVVRGDSAAYFCASSPPDRGYTFGSGTRLTVV.

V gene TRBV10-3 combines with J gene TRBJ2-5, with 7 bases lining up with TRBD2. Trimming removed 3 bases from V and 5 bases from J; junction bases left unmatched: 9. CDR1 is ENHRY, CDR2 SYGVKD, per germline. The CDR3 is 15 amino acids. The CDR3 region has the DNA TGTGCCATCAGTGAACAAGCGGGAACGTGGGAGACCCAGTACTTC. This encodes CAISEQAGTWETQYF.

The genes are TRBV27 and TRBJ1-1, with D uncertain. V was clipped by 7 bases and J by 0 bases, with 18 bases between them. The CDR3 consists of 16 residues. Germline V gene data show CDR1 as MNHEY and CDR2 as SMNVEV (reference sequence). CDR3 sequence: CASKRESLRLNTEAFF. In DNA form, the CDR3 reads TGTGCCAGCAAGCGGGAATCACTCCGCCTGAACACTGAAGCTTTCTTT.

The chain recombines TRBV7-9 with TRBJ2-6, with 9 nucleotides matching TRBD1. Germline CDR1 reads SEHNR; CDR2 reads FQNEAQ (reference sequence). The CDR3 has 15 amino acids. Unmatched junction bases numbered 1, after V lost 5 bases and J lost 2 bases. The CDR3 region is CASSGDRAGANVLTF. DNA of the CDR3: TGTGCCAGCAGCGGGGACAGGGCTGGGGCCAACGTCCTGACTTTC.